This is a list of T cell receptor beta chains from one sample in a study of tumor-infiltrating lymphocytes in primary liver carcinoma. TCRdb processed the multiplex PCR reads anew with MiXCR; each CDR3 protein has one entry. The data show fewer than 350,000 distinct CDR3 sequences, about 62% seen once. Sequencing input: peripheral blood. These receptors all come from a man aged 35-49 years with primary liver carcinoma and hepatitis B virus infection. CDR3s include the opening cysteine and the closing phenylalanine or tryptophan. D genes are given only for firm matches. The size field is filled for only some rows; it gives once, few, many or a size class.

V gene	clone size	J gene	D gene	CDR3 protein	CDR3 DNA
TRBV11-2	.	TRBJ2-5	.	CASSLRGETQHF	TGTGCCAGCAGTCTACGAGGGGAGACTCAGCACTTC
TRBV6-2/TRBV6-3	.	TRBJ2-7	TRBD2	CASSRAGGRYEQYF	TGTGCCAGCAGTAGAGCGGGAGGACGTTACGAGCAGTACTTC
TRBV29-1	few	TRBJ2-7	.	CSAMISGAGTPYEQYF	TGCAGCGCCATGATATCTGGGGCCGGTACTCCCTACGAGCAGTACTTC
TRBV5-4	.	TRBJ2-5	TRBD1	CANSLGQIQETQDF	TGTGCCAACAGCTTGGGACAGATCCAAGAGACCCAGGACTTC
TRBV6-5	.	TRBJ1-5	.	CASSCRGNQPQHF	TGTGCCAGCAGTTGTCGTGGCAATCAGCCCCAGCATTTT
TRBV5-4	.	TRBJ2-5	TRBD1	CASSFDRGWTQYF	TGTGCCAGCAGCTTCGACAGGGGGTGGACCCAGTACTTC
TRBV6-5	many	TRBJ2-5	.	CASSSRPQETQYF	TGTGCCAGCAGCTCGCGACCCCAAGAGACCCAGTACTTC
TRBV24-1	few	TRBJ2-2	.	CATSGGTPANTGELFF	TGTGCCACCAGTGGAGGGACCCCCGCGAATACCGGGGAGCTGTTTTTT
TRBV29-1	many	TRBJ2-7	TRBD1	CSARLGTGGVEQYF	TGCAGCGCCCGACTGGGGACAGGGGGGGTCGAGCAGTACTTC
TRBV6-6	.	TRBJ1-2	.	CTSSYGVSYGYTF	TGTACCAGCAGTTACGGGGTATCCTATGGCTACACCTTC
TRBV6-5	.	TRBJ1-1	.	CASSSPDVRSTEAFF	TGTGCCAGCAGTTCCCCAGACGTGCGGAGCACTGAAGCTTTCTTT
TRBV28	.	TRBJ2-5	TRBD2	CGSSTLGVAGAGETQYF	TGTGGCAGCAGCACCCTCGGGGTAGCGGGAGCCGGAGAGACCCAGTACTTC
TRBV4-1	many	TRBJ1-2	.	CASSQDPARDNYGYTF	TGCGCCAGCAGCCAAGATCCGGCCAGGGATAACTATGGCTACACCTTC
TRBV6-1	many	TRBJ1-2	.	CASSAHLSGGYTF	TGTGCCAGCAGTGCCCACCTGTCAGGTGGCTACACCTTC
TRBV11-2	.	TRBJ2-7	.	CASSLGGTKYGQYF	TGTGCCAGCAGCTTAGGAGGGACCAAATACGGGCAATACTTC
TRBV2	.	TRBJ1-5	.	CASRDSYSDQPQHF	TGTGCCAGCAGGGACAGCTATAGCGATCAGCCCCAGCATTTT
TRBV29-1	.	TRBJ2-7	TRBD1	CNVLVTGGTYEQYF	TGCAATGTGCTCGTGACAGGGGGAACCTACGAGCAGTACTTC
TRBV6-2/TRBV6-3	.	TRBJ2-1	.	CVSSYLEKVRDQFF	TGTGTCAGCAGTTACCTGGAAAAGGTTCGAGATCAGTTCTTC